Below, 32 T cell receptor beta chains from the same sample are listed, as sequenced in a study of kidney transplant recipient with SARS-CoV-2 infection. Each CDR3 protein is one row after TCRdb ran MiXCR on the reads. The repertoire includes under 300,000 distinct CDR3 sequences, around 28% of them detected once, and 6% to 8.5% sits in the top ten. The sample was a blood sample, taken at baseline and on day 111 from a kidney transplant recipient. All receptors come from a male patient in his thirties who had COVID-19 and was a kidney transplant recipient. The graft donor may have contributed some T cells.

In this sample, this clonotype turned up many times. The chain links TRBV19 to TRBJ1-5; D gene unclear. Germline V gene sequence: CDR1 LNHDA, CDR2 SQIVND (reference sequence). The CDR3 is made up of 13 amino acids. The germline V and J ends were trimmed by 5 bases and 6 bases, with 11 bases remaining between them. Here the CDR3 reads CASSGSTGQPQHF. The CDR3 nucleotides are TGTGCCAGTAGTGGGTCGACTGGTCAGCCCCAGCATTTT.

This clonotype has just one count. This may arise from a read error, as a much more abundant clone is one base away. The V and J genes are TRBV6-1 and TRBJ1-2, with D uncertain. V lost 3 bases and J lost 4, with 21 bases in between. This CDR3 has 17 amino acids. Per the germline V gene, CDR1 is MNHNS and CDR2 is SASEGT. This CDR3 is CASSEDGSMRKAYGYTF. The CDR3 DNA sequence: TGTGCCAGCAGTGAGGACGGCTCTATGCGAAAGGCCTATGGCTACACCTTC.

This clonotype has only a few counts. The V gene is TRBV20-1, the J gene TRBJ2-1, with 7 bases lining up with TRBD2. V trimming: 8 bases; J trimming: 3 bases; junction bases outside the gene matches: 16. CDR3 length: 16 amino acids. Germline V gene lookup returns CDR1 DFQATT and CDR2 SNEGSKA (reference sequence). The CDR3 loop reads CSHPGRGPTDYNEQFF. The CDR3 nucleotides read TGCAGTCATCCTGGGAGGGGACCCACCGACTACAATGAGCAGTTCTTC.

Concerning this clonotype: A much larger clone lies one base from this, so it may be a read error. This sequence joins TRBV6-1 and TRBJ1-2, with D unclear. CDR3 length: 17 amino acids. Per germline, CDR1 MNHNS and CDR2 SASEGT. V shed 5 bases and J shed 4 bases, with 23 bases lying between them. The CDR3 DNA reads as TGTGCCAGCAGTCTTGACTTCTCTATGCGAAAGACCTATGGCTACACCTTC. It yields the protein CASSLDFSMRKTYGYTF.

A few counts support this clonotype. One junction end disagrees with the germline gene, perhaps due to a read error. V gene TRBV11-3 combines with J gene TRBJ1-2; D unclear. This CDR3 is 17 amino acids long. CDR1 and CDR2 (germline): SGHNT, YENEEA. CDR3 sequence (DNA): TGTGCCAGCAGCCAAAGATTCGATCTCGGAAAGACCTATTGCTACACCTTC. Translated: CASSQRFDLGKTYCYTF.

This clonotype was recorded at least ten times. CDR3 sequence (DNA): TGTGCCACCAGTCGGAATCCTAGTACCAGAAAGACCTATGGCTACACCTTC. It codes for CATSRNPSTRKTYGYTF. This chain joins TRBV24-1 and TRBJ1-2; no firm D call. The germline gives CDR1 KGHDR, CDR2 SFDVKD. Trimming pared 6 bases from V and 4 bases from J, leaving 23 bases between. The CDR3 sequence is 17 residues long.

This clonotype showed up many times. The gene calls are TRBV2 and TRBJ2-3, with 8 nucleotides matching TRBD2. CDR1 SNHLY and CDR2 FYNNEI come from the germline V gene. Trimming cost V 5 bases and J 0 bases; bases outside gene matches: 19. This CDR3 comprises 20 residues. CDR3 sequence: CASSTTLTSAKGWSTDTQYF. CDR3 nucleotides: TGTGCCAGCAGTACCACTCTGACTAGCGCCAAAGGTTGGAGCACAGATACGCAGTATTTT.

At least ten counts were recorded for this clonotype. The CDR3 here is CATRVIGGGQGAKQYF. In DNA, the CDR3 is TGTGCCACCAGAGTCATAGGGGGGGGACAGGGGGCAAAGCAGTACTTC. The chain links TRBV15 to TRBJ2-7; 12 bases match TRBD1. The CDR3 totals 16 residues. Germline trimming cut 6 bases from V and 8 bases from J; bases unmatched to any gene: 14. Germline V gene lookup returns CDR1 LNHNV and CDR2 YYDKDF (reference sequence).

Worth noting for this clonotype: A much larger clone differs from this one at a single base, so this may be a read error. Since no conserved phenylalanine or tryptophan closes the CDR3, a read error is the likely cause. This chain links TRBV27 with TRBJ2-1; D uncertain. Germline-derived CDR1 and CDR2 are MNHEY and SMNVEV (reference sequence). Trimming removed 7 bases at V and 7 bases at J, with 11 bases between. There are 12 residues in the CDR3. In DNA form, the CDR3 reads TGTGCCAGCACCTCAGATGCGAATGAGCAGTTCCTC. This sequence encodes CASTSDANEQFL.

The genes are TRBV7-8 and TRBJ2-7; D is uncertain. V lost 5 bases, J lost 2 bases, and 19 bases lay in between. Germline loops: CDR1 SGHVS, CDR2 FQNEAQ. The CDR3 contains 16 residues. The CDR3 reads CASSPRRDHPAYEQYV. The CDR3 bases are TGTGCCAGCAGCCCAAGAAGGGATCACCCTGCCTACGAGCAGTACGTC.

This clonotype has a count of ten or more. The chain has TRBV21-1 and TRBJ1-5. TRBV21-1 has pseudogene status. CDR3 length equals 14 residues. The CDR3 sequence is CASSKVRARQPQHF. The CDR3 DNA is TGTGCCAGCAGCAAAGTCCGGGCCCGGCAGCCCCAGCATTTT.

This chain links TRBV9 with TRBJ2-3; D is perhaps TRBD1 (5 bases). This CDR3 has 14 residues. Trimming left V 4 bases short and J 3 bases short, with 12 bases between. Germline CDR1 SGDLS, CDR2 YYNGEE. The CDR3 nucleotides are TGTGCCAGCAGCCGACCCGACAGAACAGATACGCAGTATTTT. This codes for CASSRPDRTDTQYF.

This clonotype was seen more than once but under ten times. The chain combines TRBV5-4 with TRBJ1-2, with D uncertain. Germline CDR1 is SGHNT and CDR2 is YYREEE (reference sequence). With 5 bases removed from V and 4 bases from J, the gap between germline ends came to 21 bases. The CDR3 spans 16 residues. The DNA of the CDR3 is TGTGCCAGCAGTCACGTCGTACCAGGAAAGACCTATGGCTACACCTTC. As protein: CASSHVVPGKTYGYTF.

This clonotype was detected only a few times. The genes are TRBV18 and TRBJ2-3; no reliable D call. V was cut by 4 bases and J by 6 bases, with 11 bases left in between. The CDR3 runs 13 residues. The V gene's germline CDR1 is KGHSH and CDR2 LQKENI. The CDR3 DNA reads TGTGCCAGCTCACAACTTGGGGTGGATACGCAGTATTTT. This codes for CASSQLGVDTQYF.

As concerns this clonotype: A junction boundary mismatches the germline segment, possibly from a read error. The CDR3 spells CTSSIKTRSRKTYGYTF. The CDR3 DNA is TGCACCAGCAGTATAAAGACAAGATCGCGAAAGACCTATGGCTACACCTTC. J is TRBJ1-2 and V is TRBV10-1; D gene uncertain. CDR3 size: 17 residues. Germline CDR1 WNHNN, CDR2 SYGVQD (reference sequence).

Concerning this clonotype itself: This sequence may be a read error, since a much larger clone differs from it by one base. The chain's CDR3 is CASSYSMGQGNDYTF. CDR3 bases: TGTGCCAGCAGTTACTCGATGGGACAGGGAAATGACTACACCTTC. The chain couples TRBV6-2 or TRBV6-3 to TRBJ1-2, with TRBD1 matching 9 bases. The CDR3 spans 15 residues. Germline CDR1 MNHEY, CDR2 SVGEGT. Trimming took 0 bases from V and 10 from J; bases not matched to a gene: 9.

This clonotype was recorded at least ten times. The chain links TRBV3-1 to TRBJ1-2; tentatively, D is TRBD1 (6 bases). The CDR3 has 15 amino acids. Per germline, CDR1 LGHDT and CDR2 YNNKEL (reference sequence). V lost 3 bases and J lost 4, with 15 bases in between. CDR3 sequence (DNA): TGTGCCAGCAGCCAGTTGGACAGCAGTCTCTATGGCTACACCTTC. Translating gives CASSQLDSSLYGYTF.

The chain combines TRBV20-1 with TRBJ2-3, with D perhaps TRBD2 (6 bases). V shed 1 base and J shed 4 bases, with 15 bases lying between them. This CDR3 comprises 15 residues. CDR1 is DFQATT, CDR2 SNEGSKA, per germline (reference sequence). The CDR3 region has the DNA TGCAGTGCTAGAGGCGCCGAACGGAGGGCAGATACGCAGTATTTT. Its protein product is CSARGAERRADTQYF.

This clonotype has a handful of counts. This chain joins TRBV30 and TRBJ2-1, with 8 bases that match TRBD2. The CDR3 has 15 residues. The V segment lost 4 bases and the J segment 6 bases; nucleotides outside the gene matches: 11. Germline values: CDR1 GTSNPN, CDR2 SVGIG (reference sequence). Here the CDR3 reads CAWTRGASGPNEQFF. The DNA for the CDR3 is TGTGCCTGGACCCGGGGGGCTAGCGGGCCCAATGAGCAGTTCTTC.

A remark on this clonotype: A much larger clone sits a single nucleotide away, making a read error possible. This chain joins TRBV7-7 and TRBJ1-2; D uncertain. Germline V gene lookup returns CDR1 SSHAT and CDR2 FNYEAQ (reference sequence). This CDR3 has 17 residues. The CDR3 nucleotides read TGTGCCAGCAGCTACTTTACTAAGTGCCGAAAGACCTATGGCTACATCTTC. This codes for CASSYFTKCRKTYGYIF.

This clonotype was counted ten times or more. The V and J genes are TRBV4-1 and TRBJ2-7; 8 nucleotides agree with TRBD1. J gave up 2 bases and V 4 bases, and 10 bases lay outside the gene matches. Germline V gene lookup returns CDR1 MGHRA and CDR2 YSYEKL. The CDR3 covers 16 residues. Here the CDR3 reads CASSLTPDRATYEQYF. The DNA of the CDR3 is TGCGCCAGCAGCCTCACCCCGGACAGGGCAACCTACGAGCAGTACTTC.

Remarks on this clonotype: Given a much more abundant clone one base away, this may be a read error. V is TRBV28 and J is TRBJ2-3, with TRBD1 identical over 8 bases. Trimming cost V 6 bases and J 6 bases; bases outside gene matches: 5. The CDR3 length is 13 residues. Germline loops: CDR1 MDHEN, CDR2 SYDVKM. The CDR3 nucleotides are TGTGCCAGCAGCAGACAGGGGAGGGATACGCAGTATTTT. Protein: CASSRQGRDTQYF.

In this sample, this clonotype turned up many times. This sequence joins TRBV6-2 or TRBV6-3 and TRBJ1-5; a possible D gene is TRBD1 (5 bases). Between the trimmed V and J ends, which lost 7 bases and 7 bases, there was a span of 14 bases. In germline, CDR1 is MNHEY, CDR2 SVGEGT. The CDR3 length is 13 residues. CDR3 loop: CASTPSGEQPQHF. CDR3 nucleotides: TGTGCCAGCACCCCTTCGGGGGAACAGCCCCAGCATTTT.

The CDR3 coding sequence is TGCGCCAGCAGCTTGGTTGACAGCTCAGATACGCAGTATTTT. It yields the protein CASSLVDSSDTQYF. The V call is TRBV5-1, the J call TRBJ2-3; tentative D call: TRBD1 (5 bases). V gave up 0 bases and J gave up 4 bases, with 9 bases separating them. CDR1 is SGHRS, CDR2 YFSETQ, per germline. CDR3 size: 14 residues.

V is TRBV9 and J is TRBJ2-1; the match to TRBD2 covers 9 bases. The CDR3 consists of 16 residues. Trimming took 4 bases from V and 2 from J; bases not matched to a gene: 7. From germline, CDR1 is SGDLS and CDR2 YYNGEE. CDR3 protein: CASSTGTSRAYNEQFF. Here the CDR3 DNA reads TGTGCCAGCAGCACCGGGACTAGCAGAGCCTACAATGAGCAGTTCTTC.

In regard to this clonotype: Compared with germline, one end of the junction differs, possibly owing to a read error. The chain has TRBV7-3 and TRBJ2-3; D gene unclear. The last part of the DNA fits TRBJ1-5 better; the J call may be wrong. The CDR3 is 15 residues long. Germline V gives CDR1 SGHTA, CDR2 FQGTGA. The DNA for the CDR3 is TGTGCCTGCAGCTCCACAGCCGGCCCGCAAGATACGCAGCATTTT. Protein: CACSSTAGPQDTQHF.

This clonotype appeared many times. V usage is TRBV6-2 or TRBV6-3 and J usage is TRBJ2-5; D is tentatively TRBD1 or TRBD2 (5 bases each). Deletions cut 8 bases from V and 1 base from J, with 14 bases between. Per germline, CDR1 MNHEY and CDR2 SVGEGT. The CDR3 totals 14 residues. The CDR3 protein is CASGRDRFQETQYF. The CDR3 DNA reads as TGTGCCAGCGGCCGGGACCGCTTCCAAGAGACCCAGTACTTC.

This clonotype has a count of ten or more. V usage is TRBV3-1 and J usage is TRBJ1-1; the D is unclear. This CDR3 has 17 residues. The germline gives CDR1 LGHDT, CDR2 YNNKEL (reference sequence). The ends were cut back, 5 bases at V and 4 bases at J, with 23 bases in the middle. The CDR3 region is CASSLFLPISIRTEAFF. DNA of the CDR3: TGTGCCAGCAGCTTATTCCTTCCCATTTCAATTCGCACTGAAGCTTTCTTT.

Note on this clonotype: Given a much more abundant clone one base away, this may be a read error. The chain uses TRBV18 and TRBJ1-4; D unclear. The CDR3 consists of 15 residues. The germline V gene has CDR1 KGHSH and CDR2 LQKENI. V was pared by 3 bases and J by 0 bases, with 8 bases between. The CDR3 DNA follows: TGTGCCAGCTCACCTCGAATCGCAACTAATGAAAAACTGTTTTTT. Encoded protein: CASSPRIATNEKLFF.

This clonotype has ten or more counts. The chain is built from TRBV5-1 and TRBJ1-2; D gene uncertain. The CDR3 loop spans 16 amino acids. Looked up from germline, CDR1 is SGHRS and CDR2 is YFSETQ. Trimming left V 7 bases short and J 4 bases short, with 23 bases between. This CDR3 reads CASGGKSVRKTYGYTF. DNA of the CDR3: TGCGCCAGCGGAGGAAAATCGGTTCGAAAGACCTATGGCTACACCTTC.

Concerning this clonotype: A far larger clone is only one base removed, so a read error is likely. The chain combines TRBV6-5 with TRBJ2-4; 13 bases agree with TRBD2. Germline-derived CDR1 and CDR2 are MNHEY and SVGAGI. CDR3 length equals 14 residues. The CDR3 here is CASGTSGMTHEQLF. Written as DNA, the CDR3 is TGTGCCAGCGGGACTAGCGGGATGACCCATGAGCAGCTCTTC.

CDR3 nucleotides: TGTGCCAGCAGCGCTAATTTCGATCTCGGAAAGACCTATGGCTACACCTTC. Translated, it gives CASSANFDLGKTYGYTF. The V and J genes are TRBV11-3 and TRBJ1-2; D ambiguous. Germline CDR1 and CDR2: SGHNT and YENEEA. Trimming pared 5 bases from V and 4 bases from J, leaving 23 bases between. The CDR3 length is 17 residues.